This entry is about one T cell receptor beta chain. What it recognizes is unknown. The repertoire was sequenced with immunoSEQ multiplex PCR; TCRdb's copy has only in-frame clones and lacks some. The data contain some 76,000 clones, roughly 90% of them seen just once; the ten biggest clones take up about 2.2%. The sample originates from a study of lymphopenia after photon versus proton radiotherapy. Notes on the study in general: Survival link was tested only in deceased patients; proton benefit remains a possibility. Under photons, naive T cells and diversity fell while effector/memory populations rose.

Germline V lookup: CDR1 MNHEY, CDR2 SMNVEV (reference sequence). Trimming cost V 2 bases and J 2 bases; bases outside gene matches: 8. The CDR3 length is 16 residues. The rearrangement links TRBV27 to TRBJ1-1, with 7 bases fitting TRBD1. The clonotype was recovered from a woman between 40 and 55 years old with cholangiocarcinoma. Here the sequenced sample was peripheral blood, taken from a patient treated with photon-based radiotherapy. As DNA, the CDR3 is TGTGCCAGCAGTTTAACAGGGGCTCGTGGAAACACTGAAGCTTTCTTT. Its protein product is CASSLTGARGNTEAFF.